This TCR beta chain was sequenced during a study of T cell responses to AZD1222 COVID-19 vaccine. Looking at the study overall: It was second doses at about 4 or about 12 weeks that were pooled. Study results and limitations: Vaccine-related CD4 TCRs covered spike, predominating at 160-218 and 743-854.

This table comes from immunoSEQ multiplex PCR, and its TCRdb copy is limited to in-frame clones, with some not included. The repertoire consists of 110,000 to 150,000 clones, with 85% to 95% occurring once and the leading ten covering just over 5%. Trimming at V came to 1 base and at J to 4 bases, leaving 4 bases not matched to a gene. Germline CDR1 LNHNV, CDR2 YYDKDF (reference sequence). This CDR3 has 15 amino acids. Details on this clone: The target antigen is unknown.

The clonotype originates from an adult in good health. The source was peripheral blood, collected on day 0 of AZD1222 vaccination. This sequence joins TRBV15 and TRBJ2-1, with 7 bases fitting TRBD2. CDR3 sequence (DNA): TGTGCCACCAGCAGAGTTCAGCGGGATTACAATGAGCAGTTCTTC. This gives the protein CATSRVQRDYNEQFF.